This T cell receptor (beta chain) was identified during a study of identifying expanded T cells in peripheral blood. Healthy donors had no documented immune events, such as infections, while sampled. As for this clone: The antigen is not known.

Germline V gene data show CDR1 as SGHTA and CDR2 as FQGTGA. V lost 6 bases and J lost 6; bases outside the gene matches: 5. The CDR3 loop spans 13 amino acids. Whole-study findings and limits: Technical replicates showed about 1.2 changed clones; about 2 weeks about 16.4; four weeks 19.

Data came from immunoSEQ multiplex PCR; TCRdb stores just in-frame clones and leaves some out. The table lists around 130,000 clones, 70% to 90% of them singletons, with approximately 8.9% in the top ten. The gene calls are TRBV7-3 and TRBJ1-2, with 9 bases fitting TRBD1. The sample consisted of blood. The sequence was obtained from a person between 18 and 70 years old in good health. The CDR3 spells CASSRTGGHGYTF. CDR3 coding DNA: TGTGCCAGCAGTCGTACAGGGGGCCATGGCTACACCTTC.